This T cell receptor (beta chain) stems from a study of blood T cell repertoires in COVID-19. Profiled with immunoSEQ multiplex PCR; TCRdb holds only in-frame clones, not every one. Among 230,000 or so clones listed, just over 85% were seen once. This TCR derives from a woman between 45 and 60 years old with acute COVID-19. The material sequenced was PBMCs or T cells enriched from blood (not recorded which).

The CDR3 DNA reads TGTGCCAGCAGTTCAAAGACAGGGATAAGGACCCTCCACTTT. It specifies CASSSKTGIRTLHF. The rearrangement joins TRBV28 to TRBJ1-6, with 7 bases lining up with TRBD1. The germline CDR1 and CDR2 sequences are MDHEN and SYDVKM. The CDR3 has 14 residues. The V segment lost 4 bases and the J segment 14 bases; nucleotides outside the gene matches: 11.